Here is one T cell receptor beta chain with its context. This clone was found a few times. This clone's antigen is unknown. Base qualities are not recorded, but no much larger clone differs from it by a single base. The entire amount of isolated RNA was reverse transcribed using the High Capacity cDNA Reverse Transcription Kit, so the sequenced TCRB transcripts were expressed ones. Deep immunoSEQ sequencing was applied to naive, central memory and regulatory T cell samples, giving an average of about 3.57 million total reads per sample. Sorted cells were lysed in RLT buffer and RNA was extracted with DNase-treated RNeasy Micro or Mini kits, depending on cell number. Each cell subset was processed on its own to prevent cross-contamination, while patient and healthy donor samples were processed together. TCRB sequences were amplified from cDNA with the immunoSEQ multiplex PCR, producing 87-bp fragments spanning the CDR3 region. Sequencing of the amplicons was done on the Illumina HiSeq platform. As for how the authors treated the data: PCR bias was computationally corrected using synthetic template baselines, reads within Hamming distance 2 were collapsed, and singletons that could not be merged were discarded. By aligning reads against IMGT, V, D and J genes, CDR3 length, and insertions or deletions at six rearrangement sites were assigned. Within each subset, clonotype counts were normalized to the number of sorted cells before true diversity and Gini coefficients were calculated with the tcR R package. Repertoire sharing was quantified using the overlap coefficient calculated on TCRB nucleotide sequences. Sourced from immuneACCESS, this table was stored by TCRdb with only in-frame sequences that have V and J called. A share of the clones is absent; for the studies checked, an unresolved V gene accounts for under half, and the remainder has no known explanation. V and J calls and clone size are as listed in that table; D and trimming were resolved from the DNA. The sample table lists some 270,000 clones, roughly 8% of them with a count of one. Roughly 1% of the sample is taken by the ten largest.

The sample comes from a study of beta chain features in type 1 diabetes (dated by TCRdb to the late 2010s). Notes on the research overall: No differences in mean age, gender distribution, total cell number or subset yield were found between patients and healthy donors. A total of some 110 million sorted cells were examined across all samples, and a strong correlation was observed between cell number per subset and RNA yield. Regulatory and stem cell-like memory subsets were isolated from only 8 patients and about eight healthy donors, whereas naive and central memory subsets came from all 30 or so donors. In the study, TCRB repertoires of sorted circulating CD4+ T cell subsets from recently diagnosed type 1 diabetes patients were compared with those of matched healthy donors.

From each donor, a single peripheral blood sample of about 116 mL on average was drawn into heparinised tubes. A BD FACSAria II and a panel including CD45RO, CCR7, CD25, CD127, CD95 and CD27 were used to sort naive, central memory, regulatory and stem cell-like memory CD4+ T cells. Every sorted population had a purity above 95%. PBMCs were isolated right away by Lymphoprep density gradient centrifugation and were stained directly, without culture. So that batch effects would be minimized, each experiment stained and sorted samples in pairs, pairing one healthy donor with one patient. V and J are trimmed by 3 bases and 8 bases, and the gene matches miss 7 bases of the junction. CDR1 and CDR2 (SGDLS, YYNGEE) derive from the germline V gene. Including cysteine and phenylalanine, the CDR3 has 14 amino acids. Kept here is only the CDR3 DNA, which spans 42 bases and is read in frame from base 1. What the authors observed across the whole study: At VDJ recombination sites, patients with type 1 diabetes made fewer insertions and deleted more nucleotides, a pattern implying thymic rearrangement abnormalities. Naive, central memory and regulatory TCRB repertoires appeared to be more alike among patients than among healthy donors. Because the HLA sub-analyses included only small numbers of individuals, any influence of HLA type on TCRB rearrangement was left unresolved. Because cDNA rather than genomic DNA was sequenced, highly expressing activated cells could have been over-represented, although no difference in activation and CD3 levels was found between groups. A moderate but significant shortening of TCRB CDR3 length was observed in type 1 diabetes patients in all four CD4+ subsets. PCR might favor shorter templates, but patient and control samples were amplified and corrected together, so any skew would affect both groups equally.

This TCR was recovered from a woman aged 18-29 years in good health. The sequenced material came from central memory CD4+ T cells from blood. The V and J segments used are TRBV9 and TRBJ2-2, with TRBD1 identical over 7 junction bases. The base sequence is TGTGCCAGCAGCGGCCACAGGGGATCGGGGGAGCTGTTTTTT. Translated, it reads CASSGHRGSGELFF.